Following are 13 T cell receptor beta chains from one sample sequenced in a study of T cell responses to AZD1222 COVID-19 vaccine. Produced via immunoSEQ multiplex PCR; TCRdb's table is partial and in-frame only. Among over 95,000 clones, 90% to 95% were seen once, and the ten largest hold 4.5%. The sample was peripheral blood, taken on day 0 of AZD1222 vaccination. These receptors originate from an adult in good health.

J is TRBJ2-2 and V is TRBV27; D may be TRBD2 (5 bases). CDR1 and CDR2 (germline): MNHEY, SMNVEV (reference sequence). The CDR3 covers 16 residues. V dropped 3 bases and J dropped 1 base, with 12 bases sitting between them. The CDR3 region has the DNA TGTGCCAGCAGTTTCCTAGCATTCGGGAACACCGGGGAGCTGTTTTTT. The encoded protein is CASSFLAFGNTGELFF.

This chain uses TRBV5-5 with TRBJ2-7; no clear D gene. V lost 2 bases and J lost 3, with 9 bases in between. The CDR3 is made up of 13 amino acids. Germline-derived CDR1 and CDR2 are SGHKS and YYEKEE (reference sequence). CDR3 sequence (DNA): TGTGCCAGCAGCTTTAGTCCAGGCTACGAGCAGTACTTC. It specifies CASSFSPGYEQYF.

V and J are TRBV5-3 and TRBJ1-1, with 7 bases fitting TRBD1. TRBV5-3 is filed as an ORF, its function uncertain. The CDR3 totals 15 residues. V lost 0 bases to trimming and J lost 5 bases; unmatched junction nucleotides: 7. The CDR3 loop is CARSLGQGRKTEAFF. The DNA for the CDR3 is TGTGCCAGAAGCTTGGGACAGGGAAGAAAGACTGAAGCTTTCTTT.

V gene TRBV6-2 or TRBV6-3 combines with J gene TRBJ1-5; D is unresolved. CDR1 MNHEY and CDR2 SVGEGT come from the germline V gene. V dropped 4 bases and J dropped 3 bases, with 7 bases sitting between them. This CDR3 has 13 residues. The CDR3: CASSSGFNQPQHF. In nucleotides, the CDR3 is TGTGCCAGCAGTTCCGGGTTCAATCAGCCCCAGCATTTT.

The chain uses TRBV9 and TRBJ1-2; no clear D. This CDR3 region has 14 residues. Trimming took off 0 bases at V and 0 bases at J, with 6 bases between the two ends. The V gene's germline CDR1 is SGDLS and CDR2 YYNGEE. CDR3 residues: CASSVVQANYGYTF. The CDR3, as DNA: TGTGCCAGCAGCGTAGTACAAGCTAACTATGGCTACACCTTC.

The chain has TRBV11-2 and TRBJ2-5, with D perhaps TRBD2 (6 bases). The CDR3 is 16 amino acids. V shed 5 bases and J shed 2 bases, with 18 bases lying between them. The germline gives CDR1 SGHAT, CDR2 FQNNGV. CDR3 sequence (DNA): TGTGCCAGCAGCAAGTTGAGGGAGGCCCCACAAGAGACCCAGTACTTC. Translation gives CASSKLREAPQETQYF.

V usage is TRBV29-1 and J usage is TRBJ1-2; possible D gene TRBD1, 5 bases. This CDR3 spans 14 amino acids. V was trimmed by 4 bases and J by 5 bases, leaving 17 bases between them. Germline V gives CDR1 SQVTM, CDR2 ANQGSEA. CDR3 nucleotide sequence: TGCAGCGTTGTTGTCAGGGAGGGCTTATATGGCTACACCTTC. Protein sequence: CSVVVREGLYGYTF.

The chain employs TRBV20-1 and TRBJ1-1, with D unresolved. Germline assignment: CDR1 DFQATT and CDR2 SNEGSKA (reference sequence). The ends were cut back, 4 bases at V and 1 base at J, with 4 bases in the middle. This CDR3 spans 11 amino acids. CDR3 bases: TGCAGTGCTATGGCGAACACTGAAGCTTTCTTT. It encodes CSAMANTEAFF.

About this clone: The same CDR3 arises from other DNA sequences in this sample as well. This sequence joins TRBV7-7 and TRBJ2-7, with 8 bases fitting TRBD1. The CDR3 covers 13 residues. With 3 bases clipped from V and 7 bases from J, the junction kept 5 bases outside the gene matches. The germline gives CDR1 SSHAT, CDR2 FNYEAQ (reference sequence). CDR3 amino acids: CASSLTGVGEQYF. As DNA, the CDR3 is TGTGCCAGCAGCTTGACAGGGGTGGGAGAGCAGTACTTC.

The chain uses TRBV5-5 and TRBJ2-2; 8 bases fit TRBD1. The V gene's germline CDR1 is SGHKS and CDR2 YYEKEE (reference sequence). This CDR3 comprises 19 residues. Trimming took 2 bases from V and 0 from J; bases not matched to a gene: 12. The CDR3 loop reads CASSFPPGTGTANTGELFF. The CDR3 nucleotides read TGTGCCAGCAGCTTTCCGCCCGGGACAGGAACAGCGAACACCGGGGAGCTGTTTTTT.

The chain has TRBV3-1 (or the pseudogene TRBV3-2) and TRBJ1-5; a weak D match, TRBD1 (5 bases). V was pared by 0 bases and J by 0 bases, with 12 bases between. Germline V lookup: CDR1 LGHDT, CDR2 YNNKEL (reference sequence). The CDR3 totals 17 residues. CDR3: CASSQDRDPFSNQPQHF. CDR3 coding DNA: TGTGCCAGCAGCCAAGACAGGGATCCCTTTAGCAATCAGCCCCAGCATTTT.

The rearrangement joins TRBV2 to TRBJ2-1, with no clear D. CDR3 length: 12 residues. V shed 5 bases and J shed 7 bases, with 9 bases lying between them. The germline V gene encodes CDR1 SNHLY and CDR2 FYNNEI. CDR3 residues: CASSLNGNEQFF. In DNA form, the CDR3 reads TGTGCCAGCAGTCTAAACGGGAATGAGCAGTTCTTC.

The V call is TRBV5-6, the J call TRBJ2-5, with unresolved D. Germline V CDR1 and CDR2: SGHDT, YYEEEE. Deletions cut 0 bases from V and 2 bases from J, with 5 bases between. CDR3 size: 13 residues. The CDR3 reads CASSLGVQETQYF. CDR3 in DNA: TGTGCCAGCAGCTTGGGGGTGCAAGAGACCCAGTACTTC.